These 5 T cell receptor beta chains originate from one sample sequenced in a study of blood T cell repertoires in COVID-19. TCRdb keeps only in-frame clones here, not all; method: immunoSEQ multiplex PCR. The table has under 300,000 clones, around nine tenths seen once. Sequenced input: PBMCs or T cells enriched from blood (not recorded which). The receptors were gathered from a middle-aged man who had recovered from COVID-19.

CDR3 region: CASSLGQGPYTF. The CDR3 bases are TGTGCCAGCAGCCTAGGACAGGGGCCCTACACCTTC. This chain uses TRBV7-9 with TRBJ1-2; TRBD1 aligns across 9 bases. Germline CDR1 and CDR2: SEHNR and FQNEAQ (reference sequence). V trimming: 5 bases; J trimming: 10 bases; junction bases outside the gene matches: 5. This CDR3 has 12 residues.

This clone showed up just once. The chain combines TRBV30 with TRBJ1-2; unclear D gene. V lost 4 bases and J lost 7, with 13 bases in between. From germline, CDR1 is GTSNPN and CDR2 SVGIG (reference sequence). This CDR3 has 12 residues. Here the CDR3 reads CAWTAGSRGYTF. Here the CDR3 DNA reads TGTGCCTGGACCGCCGGTTCCCGTGGCTACACCTTC.

The gene calls are TRBV7-3 and TRBJ2-6; D gene ambiguous. Trimming removed 1 base from V and 1 base from J, with 17 bases in between. The length of the CDR3 is 19 residues. The germline gives CDR1 SGHTA, CDR2 FQGTGA. CDR3 in DNA: TGTGCCAGCAGCTTAATAGGTAGCCGGATCCAATCTGGGGCCAACGTCCTGACTTTC. It encodes CASSLIGSRIQSGANVLTF. The whole variable domain, filled in from reference TRBV7-3 and TRBJ2-6, reads GAGVSQTPSNKVTEKGKYVELRCDPISGHTALYWYRQSLGQGPEFLIYFQGTGAADDSGLPNDRFFAVRPEGSVSTLKIQRTERGDSAVYLCASSLIGSRIQSGANVLTFGAGSRLTVL.

V gene TRBV6-5 combines with J gene TRBJ2-1; D not resolved. The CDR3 is 15 residues long. Looked up from germline, CDR1 is MNHEY and CDR2 is SVGAGI. Trimming took 2 bases from V and 2 from J, leaving 10 bases between them. In DNA form, the CDR3 reads TGTGCCAGCAGTTACGACGGGTCTACCTACAATGAGCAGTTCTTC. Amino acids: CASSYDGSTYNEQFF.

The V and J genes are TRBV2 and TRBJ1-2; D gene unclear. Per germline, CDR1 SNHLY and CDR2 FYNNEI. The V end was cut by 3 bases, the J end by 4 bases, with 9 bases between. The CDR3 extends over 13 amino acids. CDR3 nucleotides: TGTGCCAGCAGTGACCGGAGCCTCTATGGCTACACCTTC. The encoded protein is CASSDRSLYGYTF.